The source of this T cell receptor (beta chain) is a study of T cell repertoires in cytomegalovirus infection. V shed 0 bases and J shed 1 base, with 15 bases lying between them. The CDR3 runs 17 residues. Germline values: CDR1 MNHEY, CDR2 SVGEGT. This clonotype was detected a few times. MiXCR, applied by TCRdb to the reads, yields one record per CDR3 protein. This table holds roughly 180,000 distinct CDR3 sequences, approximately 18% found once. This rearrangement joins TRBV6-2 or TRBV6-3 to TRBJ1-1, with a weak D call TRBD1 (5 bases). The sequenced sample was CD8+ T cells from PBMCs. This clonotype was obtained from a human donor in good health (CMV status not recorded). Some clones in this sample may be carry-over from other donors' samples. This CDR3 is CASSYSDQRDPNTEAFF. In DNA, the CDR3 is TGTGCCAGCAGTTACTCGGATCAACGGGACCCGAACACTGAAGCTTTCTTT.